This TCR beta chain was obtained from a study of shared clonotypes between healthy human individuals (TCRdb year 2020). Background for the entire study: Three men and two women, aged 18 to 49 years, made up the cohort. Blood TCR repertoires of a handful of healthy adults were deeply sequenced to estimate repertoire size and the extent of clonotype sharing between individuals. To increase sequencing depth and limit assay-specific biases, TCR repertoire library preparation and sequencing were carried out by different laboratories using diverse techniques. Each donor's leukapheresis produced roughly between roughly 0.85 and 9 billion PBMCs.

Using the deep immunoSEQ assay, TCR CDR3 regions were amplified from genomic DNA by multiplex PCR. For each cell subset, the extracted genomic DNA was distributed evenly across all wells of several immunoSEQ 96-well plates, and each plate served as one replicate. For unsorted PBMC, around 310 ng of genomic DNA, equivalent to approximately 30,000 T cell genomes, went into each replicate PCR. Ten immunoSEQ deep assay plates were used to sequence unsorted PBMC genomic DNA. Purified libraries were quantified with a Qubit 3.0 fluorometer, sized on a Bioanalyzer 2100, and re-quantified with the KAPA Library Quantification kit. Every immunoSEQ 96-well plate was sequenced on a separate single-read 150-cycle Illumina NextSeq 550 flow cell. On the study's bioinformatics: Because the immunoSEQ output held only junctional sequences and lacked quality scores, the filtering could not match the filtering applied to full-length reads. Sequences were annotated with PyIR, a Python wrapper for IgBLAST v1.9, using IMGT germline references to assign V/J genes and CDR3. Reads with weak V/J assignments (E-value above 1e-6), missing CDR3, stop codons, out-of-frame junctions, or ambiguous translated residues were removed. V3J clonotypes were defined as sequences sharing an identical inferred V gene, J gene, and CDR3 amino acid sequence. The percentage overlap between two repertoires was calculated by dividing the number of shared unique clonotypes by the size of the smaller repertoire. Richness of each repertoire was evaluated using RTK rarefaction, the Chao1 estimator, and Recon v2.1 estimates of unobserved clonotypes. Held by TCRdb, this immuneACCESS table contains in-frame sequences only and omits some clones. Under half of the omission traces to an unresolved V gene where checked; the cause of the rest is unknown. V and J calls and clone size come straight from that table; D and trimming were deduced from the DNA. A total of 500,000 to 650,000 clones appear in this sample, roughly 79% of them only once. Of the sample, about 12% is held by the ten largest clones.

General findings and caveats noted by the study authors: Because the study included only a small number of donors, the genetic and exposure-history diversity represented was limited. Based on pairwise subsampling, the degree of clonotype sharing among donors was expected to be affected by sequencing depth. Only blood was sampled, and tissue TCR repertoires likely differ from those in blood.

A remark on this clone: Its antigen is unknown. One base away there is no much larger clone; base qualities are not given.

CDR1 and CDR2, per the germline V gene, are SNHLY and FYNNEI. The CDR3 sequence holds 16 residues, the cysteine and phenylalanine included. Only the CDR3 region is kept as DNA, spanning 48 bases read in frame from base 1. Unmatched junction bases come to 10, with V trimmed by 5 bases and J by 0 bases. Donors were healthy HIV-negative adults with no recently reported acute infections or vaccinations. Only Caucasian adults living in Nashville, Tennessee, USA were represented among the donors. For unsorted samples, 85 million to 100 million PBMCs were counted, and genomic DNA was extracted using the QIAamp DNA Blood Mini kit. After blood collection by leukapheresis, PBMCs were isolated using Ficoll-Histopaque density gradient centrifugation and then cryopreserved in the vapor phase of liquid nitrogen.

Sequencing used PBMCs. The chain uses TRBV2 and TRBJ2-7, and 7 junction bases match TRBD1. The receptor comes from a woman aged 40 to 50 in good health. Some clones in this sample may be carry-over from other donors' samples. CDR3 reads: CASSPGTASSSYEQYF. The sequenced DNA is TGTGCCAGCAGTCCCGGGACAGCCAGTAGCTCCTACGAGCAGTACTTC.